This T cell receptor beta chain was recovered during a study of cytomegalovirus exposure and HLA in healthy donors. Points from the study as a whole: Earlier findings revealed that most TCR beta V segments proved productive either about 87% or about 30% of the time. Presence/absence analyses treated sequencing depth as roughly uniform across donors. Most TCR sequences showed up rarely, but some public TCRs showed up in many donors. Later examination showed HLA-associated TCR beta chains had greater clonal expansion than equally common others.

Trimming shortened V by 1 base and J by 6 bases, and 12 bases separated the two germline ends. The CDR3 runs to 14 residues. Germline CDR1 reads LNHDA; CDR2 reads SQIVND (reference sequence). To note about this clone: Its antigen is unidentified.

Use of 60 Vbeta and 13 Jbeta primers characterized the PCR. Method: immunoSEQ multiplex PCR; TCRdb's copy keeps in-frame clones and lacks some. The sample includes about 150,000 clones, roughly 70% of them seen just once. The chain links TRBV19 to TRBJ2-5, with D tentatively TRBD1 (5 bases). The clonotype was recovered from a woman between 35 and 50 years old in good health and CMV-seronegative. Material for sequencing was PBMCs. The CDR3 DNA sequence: TGTGCCAGTAGTATAGGGGCAGGGCAGCAGACCCAGTACTTC. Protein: CASSIGAGQQTQYF.